The clone carrying this T cell receptor beta chain showed up just a few times. The antigen is undetermined. The data derive from a study of response to subunit inactivated influenza vaccine. MiXCR, run by TCRdb on the RT-PCR reads, gives a single entry per CDR3 protein. Altogether just over 300,000 distinct CDR3 sequences are present, about 20% being singletons, with the ten largest covering 10% to 13%. Trimming removed 1 base from V and 7 bases from J, with 4 bases in between. Germline V gene data show CDR1 as SGHDN and CDR2 as FVKESK. This CDR3 spans 11 amino acids. Study-level results: A suggestion made by the authors is that each seasonal influenza vaccination recruits few new T cells.

This TCR was recovered from a man between 50 and 70 years old who received an inactivated influenza vaccine. The rearrangement uses TRBV14 and TRBJ2-5; no reliable D call. The sample in question was PBMCs from blood, obtained less than 22 months after vaccination. The CDR3 here is CASSQAVTQYF. DNA for the CDR3: TGTGCCAGCAGCCAAGCGGTGACCCAGTACTTC. The complete variable domain, with remaining parts taken from reference TRBV14 and TRBJ2-5, reads EAGVTQFPSHSVIEKGQTVTLRCDPISGHDNLYWYRRVMGKEIKFLLHFVKESKQDESGMPNNRFLAERTGGTYSTLKVQPAELEDSGVYFCASSQAVTQYFGPGTRLLVL.